This TCR beta chain was retrieved from a study of T cells in Graves' hyperthyroidism and ophthalmopathy. When ophthalmopathy did not progress within 18 months, Graves' hyperthyroidism was considered stable. The source of the PBMCs was 9.5 to 10 ml of fresh peripheral blood. TCR beta CDR3 sequences were amplified from RNA transcripts. HTBI primers were employed in a first-round RT-PCR of the TCR CDR3. TCRdb used MiXCR to reprocess the multiplex PCR reads, holding one entry per CDR3 protein. The repertoire consists of about 710,000 distinct CDR3 sequences, with roughly 15% occurring once and the leading ten covering approximately 8.4%. J was trimmed by 4 bases and V by 7 bases; bases with no gene match: 11. Germline V gene lookup returns CDR1 SEHNR and CDR2 FQNEAQ (reference sequence). CDR3 length: 17 amino acids.

The clonotype was recovered from a man between 18 and 29 years old with Graves' hyperthyroidism. Sequencing was performed on blood. The chain joins TRBV7-9 to TRBJ2-2, with 11 bases matching TRBD2. The CDR3 DNA reads TGTGCCAGCACCGGGACTAGCGGCCTCCCTTCCACCGGGGAGCTGTTTTTT. Its translation is CASTGTSGLPSTGELFF.